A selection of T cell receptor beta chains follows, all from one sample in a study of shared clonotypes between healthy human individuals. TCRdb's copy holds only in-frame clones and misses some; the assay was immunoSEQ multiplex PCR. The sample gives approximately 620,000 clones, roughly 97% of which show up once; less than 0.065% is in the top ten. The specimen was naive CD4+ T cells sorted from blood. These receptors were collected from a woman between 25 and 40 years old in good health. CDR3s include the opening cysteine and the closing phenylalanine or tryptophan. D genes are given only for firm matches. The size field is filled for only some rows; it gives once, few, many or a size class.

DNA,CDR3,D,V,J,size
TGTGCCAGCAATACTCACAGGGAATCCTACGAGCAGTACTTC,CASNTHRESYEQYF,.,TRBV6-1,TRBJ2-7,.
TGTGCCAGCACCCTTGCGGTGGCAGGGGGCGCGGGCGGGGAGCTGTTTTTT,CASTLAVAGGAGGELFF,TRBD1,TRBV28,TRBJ2-2,.
TGCGCCAGCAGCTACCAGCGGGGCACAGATACGCAGTATTTT,CASSYQRGTDTQYF,.,TRBV5-1,TRBJ2-3,.
TGTGCCAGCTCACCACCAAACCGGGAGACCCAGTACTTC,CASSPPNRETQYF,.,TRBV18,TRBJ2-5,.
TGTGCCAGCAGCTTAGGTCCGAGCTCCTACGAGCAGTACTTC,CASSLGPSSYEQYF,.,TRBV7-3,TRBJ2-7,.
TGTGCCAGCAGTTTCTTGAGCGGGAGGCAAGATACGCAGTATTTT,CASSFLSGRQDTQYF,TRBD2,TRBV28,TRBJ2-3,.
TGTGCCAGCAGGGAAACAGGGTTCGGGGACGAGCAGTACTTC,CASRETGFGDEQYF,.,TRBV6-1,TRBJ2-7,.
TGCAGTGCGGGACAGGGGCTGAGCACAGATACGCAGTATTTT,CSAGQGLSTDTQYF,TRBD1,TRBV29-1,TRBJ2-3,.
TGCGCCAGCAGCCAAGATAGCCTGCGCGGGAGCTCCTACGAGCAGTACTTC,CASSQDSLRGSSYEQYF,TRBD2,TRBV4-1,TRBJ2-7,.
TGTGCCAGCACCCTTTTGGGATTCGAGGAGCAGTTCTTC,CASTLLGFEEQFF,.,TRBV2,TRBJ2-1,.
TGTGCCAGCAGTCTCCCACAGGGTGGTTACGAGCAGTACTTC,CASSLPQGGYEQYF,.,TRBV28,TRBJ2-7,once
TGTGCCAGCATGCCTCTAGCGGGGCATAGCACAGATACGCAGTATTTT,CASMPLAGHSTDTQYF,TRBD2,TRBV7-9,TRBJ2-3,.
TGTGCCAGCAGCCATCTAACTAGCGGGAGTTACTACGAGCAGTACTTC,CASSHLTSGSYYEQYF,TRBD2,TRBV14,TRBJ2-7,.
TGTGCCAGCAGTACCCGGGACAACTATAGCAATCAGCCCCAGCATTTT,CASSTRDNYSNQPQHF,.,TRBV28,TRBJ1-5,.
TGTGCCAGCAGCAAACGACCAACAACTAGCACAGATACGCAGTATTTT,CASSKRPTTSTDTQYF,.,TRBV6-6,TRBJ2-3,.
TGTGCCTGGAGCAACGCCAAGAAGGCCGGGGAGCTGTTTTTT,CAWSNAKKAGELFF,.,TRBV30,TRBJ2-2,.
TGTGCCAGCAGTGCGGGCTCACAGGGGGCAAACACTGAAGCTTTCTTT,CASSAGSQGANTEAFF,TRBD1,TRBV28,TRBJ1-1,.
TGCGCCAGCAGCTTGGCAGGGTTCTCCGAGCAGTACTTC,CASSLAGFSEQYF,.,TRBV5-1,TRBJ2-7,.